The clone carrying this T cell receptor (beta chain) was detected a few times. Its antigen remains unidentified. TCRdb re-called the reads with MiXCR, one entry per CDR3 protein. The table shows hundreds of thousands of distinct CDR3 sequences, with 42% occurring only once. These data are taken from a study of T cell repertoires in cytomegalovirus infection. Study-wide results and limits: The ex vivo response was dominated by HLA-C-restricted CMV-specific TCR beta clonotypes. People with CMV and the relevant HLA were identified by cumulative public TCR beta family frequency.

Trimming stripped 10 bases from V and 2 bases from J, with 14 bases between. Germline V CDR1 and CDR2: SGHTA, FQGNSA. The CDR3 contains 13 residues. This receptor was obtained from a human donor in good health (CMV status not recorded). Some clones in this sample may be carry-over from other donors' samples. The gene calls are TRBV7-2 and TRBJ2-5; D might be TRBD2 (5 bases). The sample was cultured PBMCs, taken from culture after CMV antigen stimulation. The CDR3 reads CAITRMRQETQYF. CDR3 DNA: TGTGCCATCACTAGGATGAGACAAGAGACCCAGTACTTC.